Detailed here is one TCR beta chain. Assay: immunoSEQ multiplex PCR; the TCRdb copy retains only in-frame clones and omits some. The top ten clones hold about 3.9% of a sample with hundreds of thousands of clones, around 89% of them seen once. This record belongs to a study of blood T cell repertoires in COVID-19. For the study at large: Researchers got acute and convalescent COVID-19 samples from the United States, Italy and Spain. T cells, B-cell-depleted T cells, or PBMCs provided the cDNA or gDNA that served as material.

The germline V gene has CDR1 SGDLS and CDR2 YYNGEE. The junction had 9 bases not matched to a gene; V was cut back by 4 bases and J by 0 bases. The CDR3 sequence is 17 residues long. This chain joins TRBV9 and TRBJ2-7, with 11 bases fitting TRBD2. Sequencing input: peripheral blood. This clonotype originated in a woman between 50 and 59 years old with active or convalescent COVID-19. The CDR3 DNA reads TGTGCCAGCAGCAGGGGACTAGCGGAATTTAGCTCCTACGAGCAGTACTTC. Translating gives CASSRGLAEFSSYEQYF.